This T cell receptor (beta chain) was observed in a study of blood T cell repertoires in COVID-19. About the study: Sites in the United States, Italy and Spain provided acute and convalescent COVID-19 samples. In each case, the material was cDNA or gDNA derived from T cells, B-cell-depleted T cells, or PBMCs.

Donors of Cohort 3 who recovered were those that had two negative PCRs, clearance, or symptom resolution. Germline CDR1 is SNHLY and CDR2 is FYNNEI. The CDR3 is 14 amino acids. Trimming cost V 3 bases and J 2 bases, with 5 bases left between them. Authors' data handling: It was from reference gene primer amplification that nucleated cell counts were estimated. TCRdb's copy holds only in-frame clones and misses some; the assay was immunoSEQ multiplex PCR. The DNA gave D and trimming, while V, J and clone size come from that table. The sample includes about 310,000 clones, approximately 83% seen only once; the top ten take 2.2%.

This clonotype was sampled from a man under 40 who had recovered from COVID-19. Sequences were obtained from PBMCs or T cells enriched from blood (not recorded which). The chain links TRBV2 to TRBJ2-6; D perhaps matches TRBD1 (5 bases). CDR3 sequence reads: CASSDRAGANVLTF. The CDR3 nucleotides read TGTGCCAGCAGTGACAGGGCTGGGGCCAACGTCCTGACTTTC.